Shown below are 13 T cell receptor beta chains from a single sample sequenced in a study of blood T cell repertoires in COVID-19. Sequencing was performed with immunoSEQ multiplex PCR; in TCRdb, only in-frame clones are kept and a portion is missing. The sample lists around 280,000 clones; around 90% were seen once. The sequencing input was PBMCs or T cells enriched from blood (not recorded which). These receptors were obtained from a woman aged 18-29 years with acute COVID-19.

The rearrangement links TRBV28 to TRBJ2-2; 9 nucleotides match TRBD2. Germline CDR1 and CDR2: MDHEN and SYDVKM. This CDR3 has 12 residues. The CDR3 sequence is CPMGLAFGELFF. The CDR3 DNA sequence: TGTCCTATGGGACTAGCTTTTGGGGAGCTGTTTTTT. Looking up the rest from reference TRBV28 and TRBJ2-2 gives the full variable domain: DVKVTQSSRYLVKRTGEKVFLECVQDMDHENMFWYRQDPGLGLRLIYFSYDVKMKEKGDIPEGYSVSREKKERFSLILESASTNQTSMYLCPMGLAFGELFFGEGSRLTVL.

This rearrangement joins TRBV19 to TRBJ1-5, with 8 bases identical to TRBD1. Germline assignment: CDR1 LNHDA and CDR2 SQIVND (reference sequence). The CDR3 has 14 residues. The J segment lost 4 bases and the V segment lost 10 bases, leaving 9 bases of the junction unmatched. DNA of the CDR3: TGTGCCACCTCGGACAGGGTTGGAAATCAGCCCCAGCATTTT. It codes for CATSDRVGNQPQHF.

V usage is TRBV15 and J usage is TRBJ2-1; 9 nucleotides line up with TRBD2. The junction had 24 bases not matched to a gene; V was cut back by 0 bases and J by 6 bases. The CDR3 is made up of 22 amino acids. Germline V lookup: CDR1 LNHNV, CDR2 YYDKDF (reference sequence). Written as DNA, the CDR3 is TGTGCCACCAGCAGAGACGCGAAATCCTCTCCCCACAGGCTAGCGGGATTCAATGAGCAGTTCTTC. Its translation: CATSRDAKSSPHRLAGFNEQFF.

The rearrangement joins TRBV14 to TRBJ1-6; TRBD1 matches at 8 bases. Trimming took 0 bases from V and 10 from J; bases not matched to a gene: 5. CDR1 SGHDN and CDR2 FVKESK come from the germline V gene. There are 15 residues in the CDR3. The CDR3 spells CASSQDLAGGSPLHF. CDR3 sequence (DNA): TGTGCCAGCAGCCAAGATTTGGCAGGGGGCTCACCCCTCCACTTT.

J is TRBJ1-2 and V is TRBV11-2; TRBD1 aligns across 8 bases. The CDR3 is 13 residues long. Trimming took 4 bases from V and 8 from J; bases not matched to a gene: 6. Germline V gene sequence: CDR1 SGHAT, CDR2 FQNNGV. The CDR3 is CASSSTGARGYTF. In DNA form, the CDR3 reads TGTGCCAGCAGCTCGACAGGGGCGCGGGGCTACACCTTC.

CDR3 in amino acids: CASSQATGYYGYTF. As DNA, the CDR3 is TGCGCCAGCAGCCAAGCCACAGGGTACTATGGCTACACCTTC. The V call is TRBV4-1, the J call TRBJ1-2, with D perhaps TRBD1 (6 bases). The CDR3 extends over 14 amino acids. CDR1 is MGHRA, CDR2 YSYEKL, per germline. V lost 1 base, J lost 3 bases, and 9 bases lay in between.

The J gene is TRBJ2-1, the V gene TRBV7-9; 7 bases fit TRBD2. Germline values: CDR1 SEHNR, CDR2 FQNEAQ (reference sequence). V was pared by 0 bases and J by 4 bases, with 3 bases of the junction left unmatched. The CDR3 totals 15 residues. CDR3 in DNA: TGTGCCAGCAGCTTAGCAGGAGCGGGGTACAATGAGCAGTTCTTC. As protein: CASSLAGAGYNEQFF. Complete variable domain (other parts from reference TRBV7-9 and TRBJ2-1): DTGVSQNPRHKITKRGQNVTFRCDPISEHNRLYWYRQTLGQGPEFLTYFQNEAQLEKSRLLSDRFSAERPKGSFSTLEIQRTEQGDSAMYLCASSLAGAGYNEQFFGPGTRLTVL.

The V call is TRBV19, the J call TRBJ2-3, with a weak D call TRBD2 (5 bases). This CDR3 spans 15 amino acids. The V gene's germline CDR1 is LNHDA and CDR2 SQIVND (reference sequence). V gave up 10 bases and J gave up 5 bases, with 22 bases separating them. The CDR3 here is CAIHRPGSPGDTQYF. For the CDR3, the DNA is TGTGCCATCCACAGACCGGGAAGCCCGGGAGATACGCAGTATTTT.

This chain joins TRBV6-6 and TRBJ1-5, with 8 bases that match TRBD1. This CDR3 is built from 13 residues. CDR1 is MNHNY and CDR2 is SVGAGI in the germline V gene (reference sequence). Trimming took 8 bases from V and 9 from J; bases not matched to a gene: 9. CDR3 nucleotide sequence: TGTGCCAGCCAGGGGGCCGAATTATGGCCCCAGCATTTT. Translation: CASQGAELWPQHF.

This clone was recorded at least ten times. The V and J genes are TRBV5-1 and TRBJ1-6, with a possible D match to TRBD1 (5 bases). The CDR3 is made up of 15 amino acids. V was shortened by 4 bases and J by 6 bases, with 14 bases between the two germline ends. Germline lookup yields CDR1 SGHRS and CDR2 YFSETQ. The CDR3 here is CASSLSQGGNSPLHF. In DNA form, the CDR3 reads TGCGCCAGCAGCCTGAGCCAGGGTGGTAATTCACCCCTCCACTTT.

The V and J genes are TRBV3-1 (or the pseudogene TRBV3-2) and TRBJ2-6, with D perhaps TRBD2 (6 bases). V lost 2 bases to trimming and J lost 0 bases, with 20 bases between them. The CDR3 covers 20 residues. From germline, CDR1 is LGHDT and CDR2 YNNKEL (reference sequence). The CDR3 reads CASSQKPPRGPGSGANVLTF. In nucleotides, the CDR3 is TGTGCCAGCAGCCAAAAACCCCCGCGGGGCCCCGGCTCTGGGGCCAACGTCCTGACTTTC.

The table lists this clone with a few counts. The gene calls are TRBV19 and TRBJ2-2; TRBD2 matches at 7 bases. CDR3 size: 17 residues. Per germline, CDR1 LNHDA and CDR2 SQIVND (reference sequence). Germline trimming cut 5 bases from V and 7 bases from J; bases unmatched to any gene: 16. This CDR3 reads CASSEPRGGSGDGELFF. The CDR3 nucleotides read TGTGCCAGTAGTGAGCCTCGGGGCGGGAGTGGTGACGGGGAGCTGTTTTTT. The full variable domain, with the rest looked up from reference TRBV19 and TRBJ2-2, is DGGITQSPKYLFRKEGQNVTLSCEQNLNHDAMYWYRQDPGQGLRLIYYSQIVNDFQKGDIAEGYSVSREKKESFPLTVTSAQKNPTAFYLCASSEPRGGSGDGELFFGEGSRLTVL.

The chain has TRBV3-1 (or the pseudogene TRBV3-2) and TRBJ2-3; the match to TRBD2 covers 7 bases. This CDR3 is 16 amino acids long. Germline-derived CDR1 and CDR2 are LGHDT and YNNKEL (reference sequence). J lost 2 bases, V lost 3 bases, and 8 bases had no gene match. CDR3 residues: CASSQGGGLFTDTQYF. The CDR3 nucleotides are TGTGCCAGCAGCCAGGGCGGGGGACTATTCACAGATACGCAGTATTTT.